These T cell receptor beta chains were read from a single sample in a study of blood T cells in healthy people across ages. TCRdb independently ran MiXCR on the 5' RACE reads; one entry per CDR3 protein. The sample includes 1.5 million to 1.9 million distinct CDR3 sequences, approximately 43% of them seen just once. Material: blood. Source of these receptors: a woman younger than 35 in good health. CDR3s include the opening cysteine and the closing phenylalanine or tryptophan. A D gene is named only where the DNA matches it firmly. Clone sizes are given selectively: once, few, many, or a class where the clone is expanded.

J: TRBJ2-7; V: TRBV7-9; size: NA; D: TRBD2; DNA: TGTGCCAGCATGGTCGCGCTAGCGGATGAGCAGTACTTC; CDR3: CASMVALADEQYF
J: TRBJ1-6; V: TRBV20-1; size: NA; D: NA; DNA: TGCAGTGCTGGAAGGGGTTCACCCCTCCACTTT; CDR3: CSAGRGSPLHF
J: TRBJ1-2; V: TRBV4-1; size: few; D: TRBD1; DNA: TGCGCCAGCAGCCACAGGACAGGGGCCCTAACTAACTATGGCTACACCTTC; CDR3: CASSHRTGALTNYGYTF
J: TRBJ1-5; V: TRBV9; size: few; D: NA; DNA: TGTGCCAGCAGCGTAGAGGTCTTCGGGCAGACTCAGCCCCAGCATTTT; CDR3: CASSVEVFGQTQPQHF
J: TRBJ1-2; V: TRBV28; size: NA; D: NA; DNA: TGTGCCAGCAGTTCGGGGAGCATTAACTATGGCTACACCTTC; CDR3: CASSSGSINYGYTF
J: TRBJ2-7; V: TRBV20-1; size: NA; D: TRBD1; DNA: TGCAGTGCTAGGGCCCCAGGGACAGGGATCTACGAGCAGTACTTC; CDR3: CSARAPGTGIYEQYF
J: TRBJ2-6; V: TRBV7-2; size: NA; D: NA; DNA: TGTGCCAGCAGCTATCAACGGGGATTTCCTGCGGCCAACGTCCTGACTTTC; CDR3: CASSYQRGFPAANVLTF
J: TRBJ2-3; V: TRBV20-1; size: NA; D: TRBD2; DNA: TGCAGTGCCGGGATAGCGGGAGGGACCAGCACAGATACGCAGTATTTT; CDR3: CSAGIAGGTSTDTQYF
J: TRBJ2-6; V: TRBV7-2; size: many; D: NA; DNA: TGTGCCAGCAGCTTCCGCTCTGGGGCCAACGTCCTGACTTTC; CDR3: CASSFRSGANVLTF
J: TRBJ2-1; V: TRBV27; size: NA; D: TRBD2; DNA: TGTGCCAGCTGCTCTTTCGCGGGAGGAGAGCAGTTCTTC; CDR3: CASCSFAGGEQFF
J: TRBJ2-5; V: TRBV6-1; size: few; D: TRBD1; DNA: TGTGCCAGCAGTGATTGGGACAGGGGGAGAGAGACCCAGTACTTC; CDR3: CASSDWDRGRETQYF
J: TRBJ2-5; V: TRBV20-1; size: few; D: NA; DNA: TGCAGTGCTAGAGAGGGGTTCCTTAGGCGGGAGACCCAGTACTTC; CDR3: CSAREGFLRRETQYF
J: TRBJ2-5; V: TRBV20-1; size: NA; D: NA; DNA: TGCAGTGCGGCACAAGGAAAAGAGACCCAGTACTTC; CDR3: CSAAQGKETQYF
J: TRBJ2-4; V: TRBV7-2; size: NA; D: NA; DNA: TGTGCCAGCAGCACCGGGGGGCCCAAAAACATTCAGTACTTC; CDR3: CASSTGGPKNIQYF
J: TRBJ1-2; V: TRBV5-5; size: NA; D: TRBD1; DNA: TGTGCCAGCACCCCGGAGCCCCCGGGACAGGGAGGCTATGGCTACACCTTC; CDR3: CASTPEPPGQGGYGYTF
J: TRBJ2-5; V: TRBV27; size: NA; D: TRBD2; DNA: TGTGCCAGCAGTCCCACCGGACTAGCGAATGAGCAGTACTTC; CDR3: CASSPTGLANEQYF
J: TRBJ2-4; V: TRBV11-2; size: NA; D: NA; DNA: TGTGCCAGCAGGCCAAGTTGGCGTGGAGCCAAAAACATTCAGTACTTC; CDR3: CASRPSWRGAKNIQYF
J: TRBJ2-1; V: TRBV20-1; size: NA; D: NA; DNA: TGCAGTGCCCGCCCCCGGCGGGGGCGATACAATGAGCAGTTCTTC; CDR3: CSARPRRGRYNEQFF
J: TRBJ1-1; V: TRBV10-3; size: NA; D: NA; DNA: TGTGCCATCAGTGAGTCTGGGGTTGCTGCTGAAGCTTTCTTT; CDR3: CAISESGVAAEAFF
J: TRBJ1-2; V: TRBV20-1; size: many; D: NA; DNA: TGCAGTGCTAGGAACTATGGCTACACCTTC; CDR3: CSARNYGYTF
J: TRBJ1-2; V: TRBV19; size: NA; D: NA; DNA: TGTGCCAGTAGCCGGTACAGAAACTATGGCTACACCTTC; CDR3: CASSRYRNYGYTF
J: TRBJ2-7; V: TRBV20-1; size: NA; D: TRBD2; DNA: TGCAGTGCTAGAAGGCCTCTAGCGGGAGGGAAACAGTACTTC; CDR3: CSARRPLAGGKQYF